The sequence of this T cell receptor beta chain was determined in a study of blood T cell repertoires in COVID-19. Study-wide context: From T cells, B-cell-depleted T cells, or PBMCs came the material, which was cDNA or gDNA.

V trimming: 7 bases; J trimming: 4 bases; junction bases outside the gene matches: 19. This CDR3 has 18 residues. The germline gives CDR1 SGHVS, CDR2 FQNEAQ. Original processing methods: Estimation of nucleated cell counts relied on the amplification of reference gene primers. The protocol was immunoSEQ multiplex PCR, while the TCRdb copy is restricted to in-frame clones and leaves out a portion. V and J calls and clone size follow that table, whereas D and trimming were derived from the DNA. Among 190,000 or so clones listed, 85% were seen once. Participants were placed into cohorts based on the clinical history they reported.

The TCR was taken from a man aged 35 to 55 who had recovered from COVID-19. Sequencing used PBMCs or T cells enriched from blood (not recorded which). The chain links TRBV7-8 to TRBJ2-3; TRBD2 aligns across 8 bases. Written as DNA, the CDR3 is TGTGCCAGCACCCCGGGTTCGAAGCTAGCGGGTACCTCAGATACGCAGTATTTT. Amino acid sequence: CASTPGSKLAGTSDTQYF.